The 26 T cell receptor beta chains in this list originate from one sample, sequenced in a study of OX40 agonist ivuxolimab in advanced cancers. TCRdb's table, derived via immunoSEQ multiplex PCR, lists solely in-frame clones and lacks some. The data contain some 99,000 clones, around 94% of them seen just once; the ten biggest clones take up about 0.19%. The input for sequencing was CD4+ or CD8+ T cells sorted from blood, taken in a trial of the OX40 agonist ivuxolimab. The receptors here all came from an adult with an advanced solid tumor such as melanoma, head and neck, liver or kidney cancer.

Comments on this clone: Other DNA sequences in this specimen translate into the identical CDR3. The V call is TRBV5-1, the J call TRBJ1-1; the match to TRBD1 covers 9 bases. Germline V gene data show CDR1 as SGHRS and CDR2 as YFSETQ. CDR3 size: 15 residues. J lost 0 bases, V lost 3 bases, and 3 bases had no gene match. In DNA, the CDR3 is TGCGCCAGCAGCTCGGGACAGGGAATGAACACTGAAGCTTTCTTT. Its translation: CASSSGQGMNTEAFF.

The chain combines TRBV14 with TRBJ2-7; no clear D. Between the trimmed V and J ends, which lost 3 bases and 4 bases, there was a span of 13 bases. The CDR3 has 14 residues. The germline CDR1 and CDR2 sequences are SGHDN and FVKESK. CDR3: CASSQVFSFYEQYF. The DNA of the CDR3 is TGTGCCAGCAGCCAGGTTTTTTCGTTTTACGAGCAGTACTTC.

This clone was counted only a few times. The chain links TRBV7-2 to TRBJ1-2; TRBD1 matches 10 bases. Unmatched junction bases numbered 3, after V lost 0 bases and J lost 2 bases. CDR3 length equals 16 residues. Per the germline V gene, CDR1 is SGHTA and CDR2 is FQGNSA. CDR3 sequence: CASSLAWDRGNYGYTF. CDR3 coding DNA: TGTGCCAGCAGCTTAGCCTGGGACAGGGGAAACTATGGCTACACCTTC.

The chain has TRBV5-1 and TRBJ2-2; 8 bases match TRBD2. The CDR3 is 17 amino acids. CDR1 is SGHRS and CDR2 is YFSETQ in the germline V gene. Trimming removed 3 bases from V and 4 bases from J; junction bases left unmatched: 11. The CDR3 nucleotides read TGCGCCAGCAGCTGGGCCCCAGCGGGGGCGTCCACCGGGGAGCTGTTTTTT. Residues: CASSWAPAGASTGELFF.

The V gene is TRBV21-1, the J gene TRBJ2-2; the table gives TRBD2 as D, unverified against the DNA. TRBV21-1 is assigned pseudogene status. The CDR3 loop spans 16 amino acids. The CDR3 here is CASSTSSGRAPGELFF. CDR3 bases: TGTGCCAGCAGCACCTCTAGCGGGAGGGCCCCCGGGGAGCTGTTTTTT.

In this sample, this clone turned up once. This rearrangement joins TRBV11-2 to TRBJ2-7, with D perhaps matching TRBD1 or TRBD2 (6 bases each). Between the trimmed V and J ends, which lost 5 bases and 2 bases, there was a span of 16 bases. This CDR3 contains 15 residues. The germline V gene has CDR1 SGHAT and CDR2 FQNNGV. In DNA, the CDR3 is TGTGCCAGCAGCCCGCGCTCGGGGGCAGCCTACGAGCAGTACTTC. Protein: CASSPRSGAAYEQYF.

The J gene is TRBJ2-7, the V gene TRBV10-3; 10 nucleotides align to TRBD1. Germline CDR1 reads ENHRY; CDR2 reads SYGVKD. The CDR3 is 13 residues long. V was clipped by 6 bases and J by 5 bases; unmatched bases: 4. CDR3 protein: CAIRGQGEDEQYF. CDR3 in DNA: TGTGCCATCAGAGGACAGGGGGAAGACGAGCAGTACTTC.

J is TRBJ2-7 and V is TRBV7-6; D might be TRBD2 (5 bases). The V and J ends lost 5 bases and 4 bases respectively, with 18 bases between them. This CDR3 is built from 15 residues. Germline loops: CDR1 SGHVS, CDR2 FNYEAQ. The CDR3 is CASSRGTSGNYEQYF. The CDR3, as DNA: TGTGCCAGCAGCCGTGGAACCAGCGGAAATTACGAGCAGTACTTC.

This clone was counted a single time. This sequence joins TRBV5-6 and TRBJ1-1, with 7 nucleotides matching TRBD1. This CDR3 comprises 16 residues. CDR1 is SGHDT, CDR2 YYEEEE, per germline. With V trimmed by 2 bases and J by 4 bases, 11 bases remained unmatched. The CDR3 coding sequence is TGTGCCAGCAGCTTCACAGGGGTCTCTCAGCTCACTGAAGCTTTCTTT. Translation: CASSFTGVSQLTEAFF.

This chain links TRBV5-1 with TRBJ1-5; D unclear. The germline V gene encodes CDR1 SGHRS and CDR2 YFSETQ. Trimming took off 4 bases at V and 6 bases at J, with 11 bases between the two ends. This CDR3 is built from 13 residues. CDR3 coding DNA: TGCGCCAGCAGCCCCCCCGAGGGTCAGCCCCAGCATTTT. Encoded protein: CASSPPEGQPQHF.

The chain uses TRBV5-4 and TRBJ2-5; the match to TRBD1 covers 10 bases. V lost 4 bases and J lost 4; bases outside the gene matches: 4. CDR1 is SGHNT and CDR2 is YYREEE in the germline V gene (reference sequence). This CDR3 region has 14 residues. Here the CDR3 reads CASSPRDRGETQYF. CDR3 nucleotides: TGTGCCAGCAGCCCCCGGGACAGGGGAGAGACCCAGTACTTC.

V is TRBV21-1 and J is TRBJ1-2. TRBV21-1 is described as a pseudogene. The CDR3 contains 11 residues. The CDR3 DNA reads TGTGCCAGCAGCAAAGGGTACGGCTACACCTTC. Translation gives CASSKGYGYTF.

This clone appeared a few times. This chain connects TRBV6-4 to TRBJ2-2; D may be TRBD2 (6 bases). The V and J ends lost 3 bases and 6 bases respectively, with 14 bases between them. The CDR3 consists of 15 residues. Per germline, CDR1 MRHNA and CDR2 SNTAGT. CDR3 residues: CASSDDGGISGELFF. CDR3 in DNA: TGTGCCAGCAGTGATGACGGGGGAATCTCCGGGGAGCTGTTTTTT.

The chain has TRBV7-9 and TRBJ1-5; 7 nucleotides align to TRBD1. The germline V gene has CDR1 SEHNR and CDR2 FQNEAQ (reference sequence). Trimming took 5 bases from V and 3 from J; bases not matched to a gene: 7. The length of the CDR3 is 15 residues. In DNA, the CDR3 is TGTGCCAGCAGCACGACAGAGGGGGCCAATCAGCCCCAGCATTTT. Protein product: CASSTTEGANQPQHF.

The chain recombines TRBV6-5 with TRBJ1-3; a weak D match, TRBD1 (6 bases). Trimming took off 0 bases at V and 4 bases at J, with 10 bases between the two ends. The CDR3 sequence is 15 residues long. CDR1 is MNHEY and CDR2 is SVGAGI in the germline V gene. CDR3 residues: CASSYSGGAGNTIYF. DNA of the CDR3: TGTGCCAGCAGTTACTCGGGGGGCGCGGGAAACACCATATATTTT.

The chain joins TRBV9 to TRBJ2-7, with 10 bases matching TRBD1. V dropped 3 bases and J dropped 5; count of bases not matched to a gene: 11. The CDR3 spans 16 residues. The germline gives CDR1 SGDLS, CDR2 YYNGEE. For the CDR3, the DNA is TGTGCCAGCAGCGCGAATCGTTGGACAGGGGGAAACGAGCAGTACTTC. Translating gives CASSANRWTGGNEQYF.

J is TRBJ1-1 and V is TRBV5-1; D unclear. V was shortened by 2 bases and J by 1 base, with 6 bases between the two germline ends. The V gene's germline CDR1 is SGHRS and CDR2 YFSETQ. The CDR3 is 13 amino acids. CDR3 in DNA: TGCGCCAGCAGCTTTACAGAGAACACTGAAGCTTTCTTT. This codes for CASSFTENTEAFF. The variable domain in full, completed from reference TRBV5-1 and TRBJ1-1, reads KAGVTQTPRYLIKTRGQQVTLSCSPISGHRSVSWYQQTPGQGLQFLFEYFSETQRNKGNFPGRFSGRQFSNSRSEMNVSTLELGDSALYLCASSFTENTEAFFGQGTRLTVV.

This clone was picked up one time. The rearrangement joins TRBV19 to TRBJ2-2, with TRBD1 identical over 8 bases. J was trimmed by 4 bases and V by 2 bases; bases with no gene match: 9. CDR3 length: 17 residues. Looked up from germline, CDR1 is LNHDA and CDR2 is SQIVND (reference sequence). The CDR3 loop is CASSIRSGQGLTGELFF. The CDR3 DNA reads as TGTGCCAGTAGTATAAGGTCCGGACAGGGACTCACCGGGGAGCTGTTTTTT. The entire variable domain, with the rest obtained from reference TRBV19 and TRBJ2-2, is as follows: DGGITQSPKYLFRKEGQNVTLSCEQNLNHDAMYWYRQDPGQGLRLIYYSQIVNDFQKGDIAEGYSVSREKKESFPLTVTSAQKNPTAFYLCASSIRSGQGLTGELFFGEGSRLTVL.

The chain links TRBV25-1 to TRBJ1-4; no clear D gene. Trimming cost V 3 bases and J 8 bases, with 16 bases left between them. CDR3 length: 15 amino acids. CDR1 is MGHDK, CDR2 SYGVNS, per germline. In DNA form, the CDR3 reads TGTGCCAGCAGTGATTTGGGGAAAACTGGCGAAAAACTGTTTTTT. It encodes CASSDLGKTGEKLFF.

The chain combines TRBV10-3 with TRBJ2-3, with TRBD1 matching over 7 bases. The CDR3 is made up of 14 amino acids. V was clipped by 7 bases and J by 4 bases; unmatched bases: 8. Looked up from germline, CDR1 is ENHRY and CDR2 is SYGVKD. The CDR3 is CAITLDQGADTQYF. In nucleotides, the CDR3 is TGTGCCATCACCTTGGACCAGGGGGCAGATACGCAGTATTTT.

CDR3 residues: CASSIDQGLWQPQHF. The CDR3 nucleotides read TGTGCCAGTAGTATAGACCAGGGGCTATGGCAGCCCCAGCATTTT. V usage is TRBV19 and J usage is TRBJ1-5, with D maybe TRBD1 (6 bases). This CDR3 has 15 residues. Germline V gene data show CDR1 as LNHDA and CDR2 as SQIVND (reference sequence). Trimming stripped 0 bases from V and 7 bases from J, with 13 bases between. The full variable domain, rest sourced from reference TRBV19 and TRBJ1-5, is DGGITQSPKYLFRKEGQNVTLSCEQNLNHDAMYWYRQDPGQGLRLIYYSQIVNDFQKGDIAEGYSVSREKKESFPLTVTSAQKNPTAFYLCASSIDQGLWQPQHFGDGTRLSIL.

The rearrangement joins TRBV10-2 to TRBJ1-1; D possibly corresponds to TRBD1 (6 bases). V was trimmed by 9 bases and J by 5 bases, leaving 16 bases between them. This CDR3 has 13 residues. Germline lookup yields CDR1 WSHSY and CDR2 SAAADI. Written as DNA, the CDR3 is TGCGCCAGTTTACAGGGAGGTCATACTGAAGCTTTCTTT. As protein: CASLQGGHTEAFF.

This chain uses TRBV7-2 with TRBJ2-1, with D perhaps TRBD1 (5 bases). Per germline, CDR1 SGHTA and CDR2 FQGNSA. The V and J ends lost 5 bases and 10 bases respectively, with 18 bases between them. The CDR3 spans 14 residues. In DNA form, the CDR3 reads TGTGCCAGCAGCCGCCGTCCCAGGGCAAGGGAGCAGTTCTTC. Encoded protein: CASSRRPRAREQFF.

The rearrangement links TRBV27 to TRBJ2-3; 13 nucleotides line up with TRBD2. Germline values: CDR1 MNHEY, CDR2 SMNVEV (reference sequence). The CDR3 runs 16 residues. J lost 4 bases, V lost 5 bases, and 6 bases had no gene match. The CDR3 region is CASSPGLAGAADTQYF. DNA of the CDR3: TGTGCCAGCAGTCCCGGACTAGCGGGAGCGGCAGATACGCAGTATTTT.

The V and J genes are TRBV11-1 and TRBJ2-7; weak D call: TRBD2 (6 bases). Per germline, CDR1 SGHAT and CDR2 FQDESV (reference sequence). This CDR3 is built from 14 residues. V dropped 7 bases and J dropped 4 bases, with 17 bases sitting between them. The CDR3 region has the DNA TGTGCCAGCACCCATGTGTCGGGAGAGTACGAGCAGTACTTC. It translates to CASTHVSGEYEQYF.

Only one count was recorded for this clone. The V and J genes are TRBV5-1 and TRBJ2-3; 8 nucleotides line up with TRBD1. CDR1 and CDR2 from the germline V gene are SGHRS and YFSETQ. The V and J ends lost 4 bases and 0 bases, in that order; junction bases with no gene match: 4. The CDR3 spans 15 residues. The DNA of the CDR3 is TGCGCCAGCAGCGGAGGACAGGGAAGCACAGATACGCAGTATTTT. This codes for CASSGGQGSTDTQYF.